This T cell receptor beta chain was retrieved from a study of patients and donors after allogeneic stem cell transplantation. This clonotype was detected a few times. With 2 bases removed from V and 7 bases from J, the gap between germline ends came to 9 bases. CDR1 and CDR2 from the germline V gene are MNHEY and SVGAGI. This CDR3 is 13 amino acids long. TCRdb passed the RT-PCR reads through MiXCR, listing each CDR3 protein once. The table has hundreds of thousands of distinct CDR3 sequences, approximately 16% seen once. The chain joins TRBV6-5 to TRBJ1-5, with D possibly being TRBD1 (6 bases). The sequence was collected from a human donor who was either an allogeneic HSCT recipient or a stem cell or donor lymphocyte infusion donor (not recorded which). It is not recorded whose cells these are; they may come from a transplant donor. The sequencing input was blood, either unsorted or a sorted T cell fraction (not recorded which). The CDR3 loop is CASSYRRGQPQHF. CDR3 nucleotides: TGTGCCAGCAGTTACAGAAGGGGGCAGCCCCAGCATTTT.